This T cell receptor (beta chain) was sequenced during a study of blood T cells in healthy people across ages. PCR was performed a second time for about 6 to 11 cycles using a sample-barcoded 5' primer and a J-beta primer mix. Tags on each cDNA molecule came from a template-switch adaptor with 12 random nucleotides. One entry per CDR3 protein results from TCRdb running MiXCR on the 5' RACE reads. Of 550,000 to 650,000 distinct CDR3 sequences in the sample, approximately 30% were seen once. In its sample, this clonotype was seen once. Being one base from a much bigger clone, this may be a read error. At least 6.5 million PBMCs were isolated per sample. The specimen was blood. The TCR was taken from a woman older than 75 in good health.

In DNA form, the CDR3 reads TGTGCCAGCAGTTTATGGGCGGGGGCCTACGAGCAGGACTTC. This translates into CASSLWAGAYEQDF. The rearrangement uses TRBV27 and TRBJ2-4; D is possibly TRBD2 (7 bases). Germline values: CDR1 MNHEY, CDR2 SMNVEV (reference sequence). CDR3 length equals 14 residues.